Listed below are T cell receptor beta chains from one sample, sequenced in a study of CD8 T cells in ankylosing spondylitis. TCRdb used MiXCR to reprocess the 5' RACE reads, holding one entry per CDR3 protein. The top ten clones hold under 0.9% of a sample with under 550,000 distinct CDR3 sequences, roughly 26% of them seen once. Input material: blood, either unsorted or a sorted T cell fraction (not recorded which). Source of these receptors: a male donor with ankylosing spondylitis. CDR3s include the opening cysteine and the closing phenylalanine or tryptophan. A D gene is named only where the DNA matches it firmly. Some rows mark clone size as missing; the rest say once, few, many or name a class of expanded clone.

v_call	j_call	clone_size	d_call	cdr3_aa	cdr3_nt
TRBV5-1	TRBJ1-1	.	.	CASSFSPLGADYEAFF	TGCGCCAGCAGCTTTTCCCCCTTGGGGGCAGATTATGAAGCTTTCTTT
TRBV10-2	TRBJ2-7	few	TRBD2	CASSARAGASYEQYF	TGCGCCAGCAGTGCCCGGGCGGGAGCCTCCTACGAGCAGTACTTC
TRBV6-1	TRBJ2-1	few	TRBD2	CASSPHAGGPTYNEQFF	TGTGCCAGCAGCCCCCATGCGGGAGGGCCGACCTACAATGAGCAGTTCTTC
TRBV20-1	TRBJ2-5	.	TRBD2	CSAQLAGGETQYF	TGCAGTGCTCAGCTAGCGGGAGGAGAGACCCAGTACTTC
TRBV10-3	TRBJ1-1	few	.	CAISDGPGNTEAFF	TGTGCCATCAGTGATGGCCCAGGGAACACTGAAGCTTTCTTT
TRBV5-1	TRBJ2-7	few	TRBD1	CASSLAGGAAYEQYF	TGCGCCAGCAGCTTAGCAGGGGGCGCAGCCTACGAGCAGTACTTC
TRBV20-1	TRBJ2-7	.	.	CSASRRYYEQYF	TGCAGTGCTAGCCGCAGATACTACGAGCAGTACTTC
TRBV7-9	TRBJ2-5	few	.	CASSYPKVPETQYF	TGTGCCAGCAGCTATCCAAAGGTCCCAGAGACCCAGTACTTC
TRBV5-1	TRBJ1-2	many	TRBD1	CASSVGQGDGYTF	TGCGCCAGCAGCGTCGGACAGGGTGACGGCTACACCTTC
TRBV20-1	TRBJ2-3	few	.	CSAPEGRGATSTDTQYF	TGCAGTGCTCCCGAAGGTCGGGGGGCCACTAGCACAGATACGCAGTATTTT
TRBV29-1	TRBJ1-5	.	.	CSVKGLHGAQHF	TGCAGCGTCAAGGGACTCCATGGGGCCCAGCATTTT
TRBV12-3/TRBV12-4	TRBJ2-1	few	TRBD2	CASSLGGLAGGEFF	TGTGCCAGCAGTTTAGGAGGACTAGCGGGAGGGGAGTTCTTC
TRBV5-6	TRBJ1-2	few	TRBD1	CASDDRGPYGYTF	TGTGCCAGCGACGACAGGGGGCCTTATGGCTACACCTTC
TRBV6-1	TRBJ2-7	.	.	CASSEADPNYYEQYF	TGTGCCAGCAGTGAAGCCGACCCCAACTACTACGAGCAGTACTTC
TRBV29-1	TRBJ1-1	few	.	CSVGEQENTEAFF	TGCAGCGTTGGTGAACAGGAGAACACTGAAGCTTTCTTT
TRBV25-1	TRBJ2-5	.	.	CASSVGRSGTQYF	TGTGCCAGCAGTGTAGGCAGGAGCGGGACCCAGTACTTC
TRBV9	TRBJ2-7	.	TRBD2	CASSVGTSGSKQYF	TGTGCCAGCAGCGTGGGGACTAGCGGGAGTAAGCAGTACTTC
TRBV12-3/TRBV12-4	TRBJ2-1	.	.	CASRGDALGYNEQFF	TGTGCCAGCAGGGGGGACGCCCTGGGGTACAATGAGCAGTTCTTC
TRBV6-2/TRBV6-3	TRBJ2-1	many	TRBD2	CASSYSPPSGIYNEQFF	TGTGCCAGCAGTTACTCTCCTCCTAGCGGGATTTACAATGAGCAGTTCTTC
TRBV20-1	TRBJ2-7	few	.	CSARTTRYEQYF	TGCAGTGCTAGGACTACTCGCTACGAGCAGTACTTC
TRBV5-1	TRBJ1-2	few	TRBD1	CASSNSGTDYGYTF	TGCGCCAGCAGCAACTCCGGGACAGACTATGGCTACACCTTC
TRBV18	TRBJ1-2	few	TRBD1	CASSSGTGGEGYTF	TGTGCCAGCTCATCGGGGACAGGGGGCGAAGGCTACACCTTC
TRBV5-6	TRBJ2-3	.	.	CASRKPGSTDTQYF	TGTGCCAGCAGGAAACCCGGGTCCACAGATACGCAGTATTTT
TRBV18	TRBJ2-6	few	.	CASSTQGSGANVLTF	TGTGCCAGCTCAACACAAGGGAGTGGGGCCAACGTCCTGACTTTC
TRBV6-5	TRBJ2-7	many	TRBD2	CASSYSGLAGYEQYF	TGTGCCAGCAGTTACTCGGGACTAGCGGGATACGAGCAGTACTTC
TRBV20-1	TRBJ1-3	few	.	CSARGGGNTIYF	TGCAGTGCTAGAGGGGGCGGAAACACCATATATTTT
TRBV20-1	TRBJ2-1	once	.	CSASSSAVGRGHEQFF	TGCAGTGCCTCAAGCTCGGCCGTTGGTAGGGGACATGAGCAGTTCTTC
TRBV20-1	TRBJ2-1	.	.	CSPHVQGEQFF	TGCAGCCCACACGTACAGGGTGAGCAGTTCTTC
TRBV20-1	TRBJ1-1	few	.	CSARTSGSGDTEAFF	TGCAGTGCTAGAACCTCCGGGAGCGGGGACACTGAAGCTTTCTTT
TRBV19	TRBJ1-2	.	.	CASKLLTDYGYTF	TGTGCCAGTAAACTGTTGACAGACTATGGCTACACCTTC
TRBV7-2	TRBJ1-6	.	.	CASRLQGVYYNSPLHF	TGTGCCAGCAGGTTACAGGGTGTCTACTATAATTCACCCCTCCACTTT
TRBV5-1	TRBJ2-1	few	.	CASSVGAPVGEQFF	TGCGCCAGCAGTGTGGGGGCCCCCGTCGGCGAGCAGTTCTTC
TRBV29-1	TRBJ1-3	.	.	CSVDQTGAGNTIYF	TGCAGCGTCGACCAAACAGGAGCTGGAAACACCATATATTTT
TRBV5-1	TRBJ2-2	.	.	CASSLFSGSGELFF	TGCGCCAGCAGCTTGTTCTCAGGCTCCGGGGAGCTGTTTTTT
TRBV28	TRBJ2-3	few	.	CASTMKADRTDTQYF	TGTGCCAGCACCATGAAAGCGGACCGCACAGATACGCAGTATTTT
TRBV12-3/TRBV12-4	TRBJ1-1	few	.	CASTPHYTEAFF	TGTGCCAGCACCCCGCATTACACTGAAGCTTTCTTT
TRBV18	TRBJ2-5	.	.	CASSGRTSRETQYF	TGTGCCAGCTCGGGGCGGACAAGCAGGGAGACCCAGTACTTC
TRBV27	TRBJ1-6	few	.	CASSFWEPLHF	TGTGCCAGCAGTTTTTGGGAGCCCCTCCACTTT
TRBV15	TRBJ2-2	few	.	CATSSWDTGELFF	TGTGCCACCAGTTCGTGGGACACCGGGGAGCTGTTTTTT
TRBV4-3	TRBJ1-2	.	.	CASSQVGDRGPSRIRGYTF	TGCGCCAGCAGCCAAGTTGGCGACCGAGGCCCAAGTCGGATACGTGGCTACACCTTC
TRBV3-1	TRBJ2-1	.	.	CASSREASSYNEQFF	TGTGCCAGCAGCCGAGAGGCAAGCTCCTACAATGAGCAGTTCTTC
TRBV29-1	TRBJ1-2	.	.	CSANRDDSNYGYTF	TGCAGCGCCAACCGGGACGACTCTAACTATGGCTACACCTTC
TRBV4-1	TRBJ1-2	few	TRBD1	CASRQQGAGYGYTF	TGCGCCAGCAGACAACAGGGGGCCGGCTATGGCTACACCTTC